This T cell receptor beta chain derives from a study of cytomegalovirus exposure and HLA in healthy donors. Study-wide findings and caveats: The later analysis indicated that the majority of CMV-associated TCR beta chains appeared HLA-restricted.

About this clone: Its antigen is unidentified.

Trimming cost V 4 bases and J 5 bases; bases outside gene matches: 15. CDR1 is SGHNT, CDR2 YYREEE, per germline (reference sequence). The CDR3 has 17 residues. Both 60 Vbeta primers and 13 Jbeta primers went into the PCR. Measured with immunoSEQ multiplex PCR; TCRdb has only the in-frame clones, and not every one. The sample lists roughly 180,000 clones; over 80% were seen once. The receptor was isolated from a boy aged 2 to 10 in good health and CMV-seronegative. The chain recombines TRBV5-4 with TRBJ2-5; 9 nucleotides line up with TRBD2. Sequencing was carried out using PBMCs. As DNA, the CDR3 is TGTGCCAGCAGCCCCCAAAGTAGCGGGAGTTATTGGGAGACCCAGTACTTC. It is translated as CASSPQSSGSYWETQYF.